Listed below are T cell receptor beta chains from one sample, sequenced in a study of blood T cell repertoires in COVID-19. Sequencing used immunoSEQ multiplex PCR; TCRdb keeps in-frame clones, though not all of them. The sample has about 150,000 clones; roughly 86% are singletons. Sequences were obtained from peripheral blood. Every receptor here comes from a human donor with acute or convalescent COVID-19. The donor label of this sample is uncertain. The CDR3 runs from the conserved cysteine through the conserved F or W. The D gene is left open where the match is weak. A clone size is listed for some rows: how often the clone was seen (once, few, many), or a class if it is expanded.

j_call clone_size d_call v_call cdr3_aa cdr3_nt
TRBJ1-3 NA TRBD1 TRBV4-2 CASSQDGQGALSGNTIYF TGTGCCAGCAGCCAAGACGGACAGGGGGCCCTCTCTGGAAACACCATATATTTT
TRBJ1-1 NA NA TRBV4-2 CASSQAHQGNTEAFF TGTGCCAGCAGCCAAGCTCATCAGGGGAACACTGAAGCTTTCTTT
TRBJ2-7 NA TRBD1 TRBV3-1/TRBV3-2 CASSLRDRGREQYF TGTGCCAGCAGCCTTAGGGACAGGGGACGAGAGCAGTACTTC
TRBJ1-4 NA NA TRBV30 CAWSGGTTLFF TGTGCCTGGAGTGGAGGGACAACACTGTTTTTT
TRBJ1-5 NA NA TRBV2 CASSDRWGNQPQHF TGTGCCAGCAGTGACAGGTGGGGCAATCAGCCCCAGCATTTT
TRBJ2-3 NA NA TRBV11-1 CASSPRVQGRGGTQYF TGTGCCAGCAGCCCCCGCGTCCAGGGCCGAGGGGGTACGCAGTATTTT
TRBJ1-2 few NA TRBV19 CASNQNNYGYTF TGTGCCAGTAATCAAAATAACTATGGCTACACCTTC
TRBJ1-6 NA TRBD1 TRBV7-9 CASSLTGEDSPLHF TGTGCCAGCAGCTTGACAGGGGAGGATTCACCCCTCCACTTT
TRBJ2-1 NA NA TRBV7-9 CASSPRVGYNEQFF TGTGCCAGCAGCCCCCGGGTAGGCTACAATGAGCAGTTCTTC
TRBJ1-2 NA NA TRBV6-5 CASSFTDRYGYTF TGTGCCAGCAGCTTCACCGACAGATATGGCTACACCTTC
TRBJ1-1 NA NA TRBV14 CASSQIDRYAEAFF TGTGCCAGCAGCCAAATCGACAGATACGCTGAAGCTTTCTTT
TRBJ2-3 NA TRBD1 TRBV25-1 CASSVGTGVTDTQYF TGTGCCAGCAGTGTCGGGACAGGAGTCACAGATACGCAGTATTTT
TRBJ2-6 NA NA TRBV7-2 CASSPGSSGANVLTF TGTGCCAGCAGCCCTGGGAGCTCTGGGGCCAACGTCCTGACTTTC
TRBJ1-3 NA NA TRBV5-6 CASSLGQQGNTIYF TGTGCCAGCAGCTTGGGACAGCAGGGAAACACCATATATTTT
TRBJ1-5 NA TRBD1 TRBV5-1 CASSLTSGGQPQHF TGCGCCAGCAGCCTCACTTCAGGGGGTCAGCCCCAGCATTTT
TRBJ1-5 NA TRBD1 TRBV30 CAWSVPNSGGQQPQHF TGTGCCTGGAGTGTACCTAACTCAGGGGGCCAACAGCCCCAGCATTTT
TRBJ1-1 NA TRBD1 TRBV4-1 CASSQVSKVLTGGGTEAFF TGCGCCAGCAGCCAAGTGTCTAAGGTCCTTACAGGGGGAGGGACTGAAGCTTTCTTT
TRBJ1-3 NA NA TRBV2 CASDGTGRSGNTIYF TGTGCCAGCGACGGAACAGGCCGCTCTGGAAACACCATATATTTT
TRBJ1-5 NA TRBD1 TRBV18 CASSPPGTGSSNQPQHF TGTGCCAGCTCACCACCAGGGACAGGGTCAAGCAATCAGCCCCAGCATTTT
TRBJ1-1 NA NA TRBV3-1/TRBV3-2 CASSQVRYTEAFF TGTGCCAGCAGCCAGGTGAGGTACACTGAAGCTTTCTTT
TRBJ1-4 few TRBD1 TRBV3-1/TRBV3-2 CASSQVSLGTARQKLFF TGTGCCAGCAGCCAGGTCTCCCTCGGGACAGCGAGGCAAAAACTGTTTTTT
TRBJ1-6 NA NA TRBV18 CASSPWANSPLHF TGTGCCAGCTCACCCTGGGCTAATTCACCCCTCCACTTT